This paragraph reports one T cell receptor beta chain. This entry is derived from a study of blood T cell repertoires in COVID-19. Here immunoSEQ multiplex PCR was the method, and the copy in TCRdb shows in-frame clones only, minus some. The sample has roughly 110,000 clones, about 88% seen once. Germline CDR1 SGHRS, CDR2 YFSETQ. The CDR3 is 14 residues long. V dropped 4 bases and J dropped 1 base, with 8 bases sitting between them. Sequenced: peripheral blood. The V call is TRBV5-1, the J call TRBJ2-2; maybe TRBD1 (5 bases). The TCR comes from a woman between 70 and 85 years old who had recovered from COVID-19. The CDR3 coding sequence is TGCGCCAGCAGCACGACAGTGAACACCGGGGAGCTGTTTTTT. Amino acids: CASSTTVNTGELFF.